Described below is a single T cell receptor (beta chain) sequence and its context. Its antigen is currently unknown. With V trimmed by 4 bases and J by 6 bases, 12 bases remained unmatched. Germline V gene data show CDR1 as SGHRS and CDR2 as YFSETQ. The CDR3 has 16 residues. These data are taken from a study of cytomegalovirus exposure and HLA in healthy donors. The PCR had 60 Vbeta and 13 Jbeta primers. Libraries were prepared by immunoSEQ multiplex PCR; TCRdb keeps only in-frame clonotypes and omits some of them. The sample holds 90,000 to 100,000 clones, over 55% seen once. Study results and caveats: The study designated fewer than 200 TCR beta chains cytomegalovirus-associated.

Sequenced input: PBMCs. The chain uses TRBV5-1 and TRBJ1-3, with TRBD1 matching over 8 bases. The sequence was collected from a boy younger than 18 in good health and CMV-seropositive. The DNA of the CDR3 is TGCGCCAGCAGCGTGGACAGGGTTTCCACCGAAAACACCATATATTTT. Protein product: CASSVDRVSTENTIYF.